This TCR beta chain was retrieved from a study of shared clonotypes between healthy human individuals. Deep-level running was used for the assay. Clones were read by immunoSEQ multiplex PCR, and TCRdb kept only the in-frame ones, dropping some. The sample includes 300,000 to 400,000 clones, roughly 70% seen only once; the top ten take about a tenth. Study results and caveats: All-four-donor shared clonotypes had higher generation probabilities than non-shared clonotypes did.

This clone was seen more than once but under ten times. Its antigen is not known. CDR3 length: 12 amino acids. In germline, CDR1 is SQVTM, CDR2 ANQGSEA. The germline V and J ends were trimmed by 5 bases and 1 base, with 6 bases remaining between them. The chain uses TRBV29-1 and TRBJ2-4; D uncertain. The source is a young man in good health. Sequencing used memory CD4+ T cells sorted from blood. Stated subset: CD45RA-negative fraction. The CDR3 loop reads CSVTTAKNIQYF. For the CDR3, the DNA is TGCAGCGTTACGACGGCCAAAAACATTCAGTACTTC.